The 32 T cell receptor beta chains presented below share a single source sample, sequenced in a study of blood T cell repertoires in COVID-19. Libraries were prepared by immunoSEQ multiplex PCR; TCRdb keeps only in-frame clonotypes and omits some of them. The sample consists of 250,000 to 300,000 clones, about 91% of them appearing once. Sequencing used peripheral blood. The receptors stem from a woman aged 60 to 75 with acute or convalescent COVID-19.

The chain uses TRBV19 and TRBJ1-2; 7 positions match TRBD1. Germline CDR1 is LNHDA and CDR2 is SQIVND (reference sequence). Unmatched junction bases numbered 4, after V lost 5 bases and J lost 4 bases. This CDR3 has 13 amino acids. The CDR3 DNA sequence: TGTGCCAGTAGTCTCCCAGGGGGCTATGGCTACACCTTC. Amino acids: CASSLPGGYGYTF.

CDR3 in amino acids: CASSLLGSGNTIYF. CDR3 sequence (DNA): TGCGCCAGCAGCTTGCTCGGGTCTGGAAACACCATATATTTT. This chain links TRBV5-1 with TRBJ1-3; no definite D call. Deletions cut 1 base from V and 1 base from J, with 6 bases between. Germline V gives CDR1 SGHRS, CDR2 YFSETQ. There are 14 residues in the CDR3.

Concerning this clone itself: This sample includes further DNA sequences coding for the same CDR3. This chain connects TRBV7-3 to TRBJ1-2, with 7 nucleotides matching TRBD1. The CDR3 has 13 residues. V shed 5 bases, J shed 3 bases, and the junction held 3 bases outside the gene matches. CDR1 and CDR2 (germline): SGHTA, FQGTGA. CDR3 in amino acids: CASSRTGDYGYTF. The CDR3 DNA reads TGTGCCAGCAGCCGGACAGGAGACTATGGCTACACCTTC. Drawing the rest from reference TRBV7-3 and TRBJ1-2, the complete variable domain is GAGVSQTPSNKVTEKGKYVELRCDPISGHTALYWYRQSLGQGPEFLIYFQGTGAADDSGLPNDRFFAVRPEGSVSTLKIQRTERGDSAVYLCASSRTGDYGYTFGSGTRLTVV.

The chain has TRBV20-1 and TRBJ2-1; possible D gene TRBD2, 5 bases. Trimming left V 3 bases short and J 4 bases short, with 13 bases between. The length of the CDR3 is 14 residues. The germline V gene has CDR1 DFQATT and CDR2 SNEGSKA (reference sequence). Here the CDR3 DNA reads TGCAGTGCTAGTCTCGAAACGGGATACAATGAGCAGTTCTTC. This gives the protein CSASLETGYNEQFF.

The chain is built from TRBV9 and TRBJ1-1; unclear D gene. CDR1 and CDR2 from the germline V gene are SGDLS and YYNGEE. The ends were cut back, 1 base at V and 0 bases at J, with 7 bases in the middle. The CDR3 extends over 14 amino acids. The CDR3 DNA reads as TGTGCCAGCAGCGTACTTGAGGTGAACACTGAAGCTTTCTTT. Translated: CASSVLEVNTEAFF.

The J gene is TRBJ2-7, the V gene TRBV27; TRBD2 might be the D (6 bases). Per the germline V gene, CDR1 is MNHEY and CDR2 is SMNVEV (reference sequence). The CDR3 is made up of 15 amino acids. V lost 0 bases and J 5 bases, leaving 14 bases between the germline ends. In DNA form, the CDR3 reads TGTGCCAGCAGTTTATCTCCGGGAGTGAAACACGAGCAGTACTTC. It translates to CASSLSPGVKHEQYF.

The V gene is TRBV9, the J gene TRBJ2-1; D possibly corresponds to TRBD1 (6 bases). Looked up from germline, CDR1 is SGDLS and CDR2 is YYNGEE. V lost 0 bases and J lost 2, with 12 bases in between. This CDR3 comprises 16 residues. As DNA, the CDR3 is TGTGCCAGCAGCGTAGGGGGGCGGGTTACCTACAATGAGCAGTTCTTC. Translation gives CASSVGGRVTYNEQFF. Using reference TRBV9 and TRBJ2-1 for the parts outside the CDR3, the full variable domain is DSGVTQTPKHLITATGQRVTLRCSPRSGDLSVYWYQQSLDQGLQFLIQYYNGEERAKGNILERFSAQQFPDLHSELNLSSLELGDSALYFCASSVGGRVTYNEQFFGPGTRLTVL.

V gene TRBV28 combines with J gene TRBJ2-3; the D gene is possibly TRBD2 (6 bases). Trimming stripped 6 bases from V and 8 bases from J, with 21 bases between. The germline CDR1 and CDR2 sequences are MDHEN and SYDVKM. This CDR3 spans 15 amino acids. Written as DNA, the CDR3 is TGTGCCAGCAGCCCGAATAGCGGCCTCTACTTTACGCAGTATTTT. Its protein is CASSPNSGLYFTQYF.

This clone was observed once. The V and J genes are TRBV2 and TRBJ2-7; maybe TRBD1 (6 bases). The V and J ends lost 6 bases and 4 bases respectively, with 19 bases between them. Germline CDR1 is SNHLY and CDR2 is FYNNEI. The CDR3 is 15 amino acids. CDR3 region: CASSEQGSKGYEQYF. Here the CDR3 DNA reads TGTGCCAGCAGCGAACAGGGCAGCAAGGGATACGAGCAGTACTTC.

The chain joins TRBV19 to TRBJ2-5, with TRBD2 matching over 8 bases. Germline loops: CDR1 LNHDA, CDR2 SQIVND (reference sequence). The CDR3 extends over 15 amino acids. V dropped 1 base and J dropped 4; count of bases not matched to a gene: 5. In DNA, the CDR3 is TGTGCCAGTAGTATAGGCCGGGGGGGCTCAGAGACCCAGTACTTC. Translation gives CASSIGRGGSETQYF.

This clone was seen once. This chain joins TRBV30 and TRBJ2-3; TRBD2 aligns across 10 bases. The CDR3 runs to 15 residues. Germline values: CDR1 GTSNPN, CDR2 SVGIG (reference sequence). The junction had 7 bases not matched to a gene; V was cut back by 3 bases and J by 4 bases. The CDR3, as DNA: TGTGCCTGGAGGCAAGAAGCGGGAGGGTCAGATACGCAGTATTTT. Translated: CAWRQEAGGSDTQYF.

This chain joins TRBV9 and TRBJ2-2; D might be TRBD1 (6 bases). Germline V gives CDR1 SGDLS, CDR2 YYNGEE. The ends were cut back, 0 bases at V and 6 bases at J, with 15 bases in the middle. The CDR3 is 16 amino acids. CDR3 bases: TGTGCCAGCAGCGTAGCTGGGCAGGGGATGTCCGGGGAGCTGTTTTTT. This encodes CASSVAGQGMSGELFF.

This clone has only a few counts. This chain connects TRBV7-6 to TRBJ2-7, with D tentatively TRBD2 (5 bases). Germline V gene lookup returns CDR1 SGHVS and CDR2 FNYEAQ. Trimming removed 5 bases at V and 3 bases at J, with 17 bases between. The CDR3 has 15 residues. The CDR3 loop is CASSLGGLFFYEQYF. The CDR3 nucleotides are TGTGCCAGCAGCCTAGGAGGCCTTTTCTTCTACGAGCAGTACTTC.

This chain joins TRBV7-2 and TRBJ1-5, with D perhaps matching TRBD1 (5 bases). This CDR3 spans 16 amino acids. The V gene's germline CDR1 is SGHTA and CDR2 FQGNSA. V gave up 4 bases and J gave up 5 bases, with 18 bases separating them. CDR3 nucleotide sequence: TGTGCCAGCAGCTCCCGTGGGAGGCAGGGAGATCAGCCCCAGCATTTT. The encoded protein is CASSSRGRQGDQPQHF.

This clone was seen once. The V call is TRBV19, the J call TRBJ2-7; 8 bases are a match to TRBD1. CDR3 length: 14 residues. Germline V lookup: CDR1 LNHDA, CDR2 SQIVND (reference sequence). V shed 3 bases, J shed 2 bases, and the junction held 3 bases outside the gene matches. CDR3 region: CASSMGTGPYEQYF. The CDR3 bases are TGTGCCAGTAGTATGGGGACAGGCCCCTACGAGCAGTACTTC.

V usage is TRBV27 and J usage is TRBJ1-6; D call uncertain. Trimming took off 8 bases at V and 2 bases at J, with 10 bases between the two ends. The CDR3 extends over 14 amino acids. Germline CDR1 reads MNHEY; CDR2 reads SMNVEV (reference sequence). CDR3 coding DNA: TGTGCCAGCTCTCTCGGGACCTATAATTCACCCCTCCACTTT. It is translated as CASSLGTYNSPLHF.

The V gene is TRBV5-1, the J gene TRBJ1-5; 7 bases match TRBD1. Germline CDR1 SGHRS, CDR2 YFSETQ. This CDR3 spans 15 amino acids. V lost 0 bases to trimming and J lost 6 bases; unmatched junction nucleotides: 6. DNA for the CDR3: TGCGCCAGCAGCTTGGCCGGGACAGAGCGTCAGCCCCAGCATTTT. Protein sequence: CASSLAGTERQPQHF.

The chain joins TRBV6-1 to TRBJ1-5, with D possibly matching TRBD1 (6 bases). In germline, CDR1 is MNHNS, CDR2 SASEGT. Trimming stripped 1 base from V and 7 bases from J, with 11 bases between. CDR3 size: 14 residues. For the CDR3, the DNA is TGTGCCAGCAGTGAAGGGGGGGGGACACAGCCCCAGCATTTT. This translates into CASSEGGGTQPQHF.

The DNA for the CDR3 is TGTGCCAGCAGCTTCTTGGCTGGGACAGGGGGGCGTAATTCACCCCTCCACTTT. Translated, it gives CASSFLAGTGGRNSPLHF. The rearrangement joins TRBV5-6 to TRBJ1-6; 11 bases match TRBD1. The CDR3 totals 18 residues. The ends lost 2 bases at V and 6 bases at J; junction bases unmatched: 10. The germline gives CDR1 SGHDT, CDR2 YYEEEE.

The rearrangement links TRBV24-1 to TRBJ2-3; 11 bases are shared with TRBD2. From germline, CDR1 is KGHDR and CDR2 SFDVKD. CDR3 length: 16 amino acids. V was pared by 4 bases and J by 4 bases, with 6 bases of the junction left unmatched. The CDR3 spells CATSEPTSGEPDTQYF. CDR3 bases: TGTGCCACCAGTGAACCGACTAGCGGGGAGCCAGATACGCAGTATTTT.

The rearrangement joins TRBV5-1 to TRBJ2-5; TRBD1 matches 12 bases. There are 17 residues in the CDR3. The V gene's germline CDR1 is SGHRS and CDR2 YFSETQ. J was trimmed by 7 bases and V by 6 bases; bases with no gene match: 16. CDR3 residues: CASTPAGTGGASGTQYF. CDR3 in DNA: TGCGCCAGCACCCCGGCGGGGACAGGGGGCGCTTCAGGGACCCAGTACTTC. Based on the CDR3 plus reference TRBV5-1 and TRBJ2-5, the full variable domain is KAGVTQTPRYLIKTRGQQVTLSCSPISGHRSVSWYQQTPGQGLQFLFEYFSETQRNKGNFPGRFSGRQFSNSRSEMNVSTLELGDSALYLCASTPAGTGGASGTQYFGPGTRLLVL.

This clone was counted a few times. The chain joins TRBV7-9 to TRBJ2-7, with TRBD1 matching 7 bases. This CDR3 contains 14 residues. The ends lost 3 bases at V and 5 bases at J; junction bases unmatched: 7. In germline, CDR1 is SEHNR, CDR2 FQNEAQ (reference sequence). CDR3 bases: TGTGCCAGCAGCTTCGACAGGGTGAGGAACGAGCAGTACTTC. Protein: CASSFDRVRNEQYF. Drawing the rest from reference TRBV7-9 and TRBJ2-7, the complete variable domain is DTGVSQNPRHKITKRGQNVTFRCDPISEHNRLYWYRQTLGQGPEFLTYFQNEAQLEKSRLLSDRFSAERPKGSFSTLEIQRTEQGDSAMYLCASSFDRVRNEQYFGPGTRLTVT.

This clone was observed once. The gene calls are TRBV7-3 and TRBJ1-2; D gene uncertain. Trimming stripped 5 bases from V and 0 bases from J, with 7 bases between. Per germline, CDR1 SGHTA and CDR2 FQGTGA. The CDR3 has 13 amino acids. CDR3 loop: CASSARANYGYTF. The CDR3 DNA reads TGTGCCAGCAGCGCCCGCGCTAACTATGGCTACACCTTC.

The rearrangement uses TRBV7-3 and TRBJ1-1, with D perhaps matching TRBD1 (6 bases). Trimming pared 4 bases from V and 11 bases from J, leaving 17 bases between. CDR1 is SGHTA, CDR2 FQGTGA, per germline. The length of the CDR3 is 13 residues. The CDR3 nucleotides read TGTGCCAGCAGCTCAATCCAAGGGGGTCAGGCTTTCTTT. Protein sequence: CASSSIQGGQAFF.

The chain recombines TRBV28 with TRBJ1-5, with 8 nucleotides matching TRBD1. Per germline, CDR1 MDHEN and CDR2 SYDVKM. The junction had 11 bases not matched to a gene; V was cut back by 8 bases and J by 2 bases. The CDR3 has 16 amino acids. The CDR3 coding sequence is TGTGCCAGCTTTGGACAGGGAAGTGTGGGCAATCAGCCCCAGCATTTT. Its translation is CASFGQGSVGNQPQHF.

This sequence joins TRBV7-9 and TRBJ2-1; D gene unclear. The CDR3 totals 12 residues. Between the trimmed V and J ends, which lost 5 bases and 9 bases, there was a span of 11 bases. Germline values: CDR1 SEHNR, CDR2 FQNEAQ (reference sequence). As DNA, the CDR3 is TGTGCCAGCAGCCTGCTAGGAAGTGAGCAGTTCTTC. As protein: CASSLLGSEQFF.

This chain connects TRBV6-2 or TRBV6-3 to TRBJ1-2, with TRBD1 identical over 8 bases. In germline, CDR1 is MNHEY, CDR2 SVGEGT. V dropped 4 bases and J dropped 3; count of bases not matched to a gene: 4. This CDR3 spans 14 amino acids. CDR3 sequence reads: CASSSGQGHYGYTF. DNA for the CDR3: TGTGCCAGCAGTTCCGGACAGGGCCACTATGGCTACACCTTC.

This chain connects TRBV27 to TRBJ2-3; possible D gene TRBD1, 6 bases. The CDR3 spans 13 residues. Germline CDR1 MNHEY, CDR2 SMNVEV (reference sequence). With 2 bases removed from V and 7 bases from J, the gap between germline ends came to 10 bases. This CDR3 is CASSLARGNTQYF. CDR3 nucleotide sequence: TGTGCCAGCAGTTTAGCCAGGGGAAATACGCAGTATTTT.

The chain carries TRBV7-8 and TRBJ2-5; tentatively, D is TRBD1 (6 bases). Germline CDR1 and CDR2: SGHVS and FQNEAQ. Between the trimmed V and J ends, which lost 1 base and 2 bases, there was a span of 11 bases. The length of the CDR3 is 15 residues. CDR3 DNA sequence: TGTGCCAGCAGCTTAGGAAGGACAGAGCAAGAGACCCAGTACTTC. Encoded protein: CASSLGRTEQETQYF.

V is TRBV2 and J is TRBJ1-4, with a tentative D call TRBD1 (6 bases). V lost 5 bases, J lost 11 bases, and 18 bases lay in between. This CDR3 region has 14 residues. CDR1 and CDR2 from the germline V gene are SNHLY and FYNNEI. Here the CDR3 DNA reads TGTGCCAGCAGTCTCGACAGGAGGAGCGACAAACTGTTTTTT. It is translated as CASSLDRRSDKLFF.

The chain couples TRBV2 to TRBJ2-7; TRBD1 aligns across 8 bases. After removal of 6 bases from V and 6 bases from J, the junction contained 1 base not matched to a gene. CDR1 is SNHLY, CDR2 FYNNEI, per germline. The CDR3 is made up of 11 amino acids. The CDR3 spells CASRTGVEQYF. In DNA form, the CDR3 reads TGTGCCAGCAGGACAGGGGTCGAGCAGTACTTC. Full variable domain (outside the CDR3, taken from reference TRBV2 and TRBJ2-7): EPEVTQTPSHQVTQMGQEVILRCVPISNHLYFYWYRQILGQKVEFLVSFYNNEISEKSEIFDDQFSVERPDGSNFTLKIRSTKLEDSAMYFCASRTGVEQYFGPGTRLTVT.

With regard to this clone: The sample has other DNA sequences that encode this CDR3 too. This chain links TRBV28 with TRBJ1-5; D gene ambiguous. V was trimmed by 6 bases and J by 3 bases, leaving 6 bases between them. The CDR3 consists of 12 residues. The germline gives CDR1 MDHEN, CDR2 SYDVKM. CDR3 nucleotides: TGTGCCAGCAGCCTCCTCAATCAGCCCCAGCATTTT. Translation: CASSLLNQPQHF.